Sequencing of this T cell receptor (beta chain) was carried out in a study of blood T cell repertoires in COVID-19. In the study overall: Spain, Italy and the United States supplied samples that represented acute and convalescent COVID-19. From T cells, B-cell-depleted T cells, or PBMCs came the material, which was cDNA or gDNA.

Per the authors' pipeline: Estimates of nucleated cell counts were drawn from the amplification of reference gene primers. Sequencing used immunoSEQ multiplex PCR; TCRdb keeps in-frame clones, though not all of them. The V and J calls and clone size come from that table; D and trimming were worked out from the DNA. The sample includes some 140,000 clones, around three quarters of them seen just once. V was cut by 7 bases and J by 3 bases, with 13 bases left in between. The CDR3 runs 14 residues. The V and J genes are TRBV23-1 and TRBJ2-4; maybe TRBD1 (6 bases). TRBV23-1 counts as an open reading frame of uncertain function. The sample consisted of peripheral blood. This TCR was sampled from an elderly man with acute or convalescent COVID-19. The CDR3 coding sequence is TGCGCCAGCACTTCTCGGACAGTCAAAAACATTCAGTACTTC. This codes for CASTSRTVKNIQYF.